Listed below are T cell receptor beta chains from one sample, sequenced in a study of T-cell memory formation after mild COVID-19. Using its own MiXCR run on the 5' RACE reads, TCRdb lists one record per CDR3 protein. The sample has around 200,000 distinct CDR3 sequences; about 18% are singletons. Sequenced: PBMCs or a T cell subset sorted from them (not recorded which). Every receptor here comes from a man aged 18 to 30 who had mild COVID-19 (a few samples of this study predate the infection). Cell type and time point are not known. The CDR3 runs from the conserved cysteine through the conserved F or W. Fields, in order: clone size, D gene, CDR3 length, V gene, J gene, CDR3 DNA, CDR3 protein. D genes are given only for firm matches. A clone size is listed for some rows: how often the clone was seen (once, few, many), or a class if it is expanded.

many,.,17,TRBV7-9,TRBJ1-5,TGTGCCAGCAGCTCTCCGAGAGGCGTCCTTAGCAATCAGCCCCAGCATTTT,CASSSPRGVLSNQPQHF
few,.,15,TRBV20-1,TRBJ1-5,TGCAGTGCTAGAGATCCCCCTTATAGCAATCAGCCCCAGCATTTT,CSARDPPYSNQPQHF
.,.,13,TRBV5-1,TRBJ1-4,TGCGCCAGCAGCTGGGACGGTAATGAAAAACTGTTTTTT,CASSWDGNEKLFF
many,.,13,TRBV27,TRBJ2-5,TGTGCCAGCAGTGTAAGGCGGGAAGAGACCCAGTACTTC,CASSVRREETQYF
few,TRBD1,15,TRBV4-2,TRBJ1-1,TGTGCCAGCAGCCAAGATCAGGGGGGGGGCACTGAAGCTTTCTTT,CASSQDQGGGTEAFF
.,.,12,TRBV18,TRBJ1-2,TGTGCCAGCTCACCACCGGAAAGTGGCTACACCTTC,CASSPPESGYTF
few,.,15,TRBV19,TRBJ1-1,TGTGCCAGTAGTATAAATCCGGGAGGGGACACTGAAGCTTTCTTT,CASSINPGGDTEAFF
.,.,13,TRBV7-6,TRBJ1-2,TGTGCCAGCAGCCCAACCGGGACCTATGGCTACACCTTC,CASSPTGTYGYTF
few,TRBD1,14,TRBV5-1,TRBJ1-1,TGCGCCAGCAGCTCCTCAGACAGGGGCACTGAAGCTTTCTTT,CASSSSDRGTEAFF
.,TRBD2,15,TRBV7-2,TRBJ2-3,TGTGCCAGCAGCTTAAGGCGGGGGTTCACAGATACGCAGTATTTT,CASSLRRGFTDTQYF
.,TRBD1,14,TRBV28,TRBJ1-2,TGTGCCAGCAGCTCCCCAGGGGGGTCCTATGGCTACACCTTC,CASSSPGGSYGYTF
.,TRBD1,15,TRBV20-1,TRBJ1-6,TGCAGTGGTGGACAGGCCCGCTCCTATAATTCACCCCTCCACTTT,CSGGQARSYNSPLHF
few,.,14,TRBV7-9,TRBJ2-5,TGTGCCAGCAGCTTAAAGGCTGCCGGGGAGACCCAGTACTTC,CASSLKAAGETQYF
few,.,15,TRBV7-2,TRBJ1-2,TGTGCCAGCAGCTTAGAATTTGGGCTGAGTTATGGCTACACCTTC,CASSLEFGLSYGYTF
few,.,13,TRBV7-2,TRBJ2-5,TGTGCCAGCAGCCGTTATGGCCAAGAGACCCAGTACTTC,CASSRYGQETQYF
.,TRBD1,15,TRBV2,TRBJ2-3,TGTGCCAGCACCGACTTCGGGACAGGTACCGATACGCAGTATTTT,CASTDFGTGTDTQYF
.,.,14,TRBV7-7,TRBJ1-1,TGTGCCAGCAGCACCTCTACCACGAGCACTGAAGCTTTCTTT,CASSTSTTSTEAFF
few,TRBD1,15,TRBV5-1,TRBJ2-5,TGCGCCAGCAGCCCAGGGACAGGGTACCGAGAGACCCAGTACTTC,CASSPGTGYRETQYF
.,TRBD1,15,TRBV5-1,TRBJ2-7,TGCGCCAGCAGCCTCCTACCGGGACAGCAAGCCGAGCAGTACTTC,CASSLLPGQQAEQYF
few,.,14,TRBV4-2,TRBJ1-6,TGTGCCAGCAGCGTACAGGGATCTGATTCACCCCTCCACTTT,CASSVQGSDSPLHF
few,.,12,TRBV10-3,TRBJ2-7,TGTGCCTCGGGGACGTCGGCCTACGAGCAGTACTTC,CASGTSAYEQYF
many,.,12,TRBV6-6,TRBJ1-6,TGTGCCAGCGGCCAGGATAGTTCACCCCTCCACTTT,CASGQDSSPLHF
.,TRBD1,16,TRBV11-3,TRBJ2-1,TGTGCCAGCAGCTCTCAGGGGGACCCGCTATACAATGAGCAGTTCTTC,CASSSQGDPLYNEQFF
few,.,15,TRBV7-6,TRBJ1-6,TGTGCCAGCAGCCTTGCAGGCAGCCTTAATTCACCCCTCCACTTT,CASSLAGSLNSPLHF
.,TRBD2,16,TRBV5-1,TRBJ2-1,TGCGCCAGCAGCTACGGGACTAGCGGGAGTTGGGATGAGCAGTTCTTC,CASSYGTSGSWDEQFF
.,.,15,TRBV7-9,TRBJ1-3,TGTGCCAGCAGCTCACGTGGGGGACCTGGAAACACCATATATTTT,CASSSRGGPGNTIYF
few,.,17,TRBV28,TRBJ2-6,TGTGCCAGCAGTTTACGACGCGCAGACTCTGGGGCCAACGTCCTGACTTTC,CASSLRRADSGANVLTF
many,.,13,TRBV12-3/TRBV12-4,TRBJ2-5,TGTGCCAGCAGTCGTCCCCCCCCAGAGACCCAGTACTTC,CASSRPPPETQYF
few,TRBD1,14,TRBV6-5,TRBJ1-1,TGTGCCAGCAGTCGACAGGGTCGAGACACTGAAGCTTTCTTT,CASSRQGRDTEAFF
.,.,14,TRBV20-1,TRBJ1-1,TGCAGTGCTAGAGCCGGCGCGGGCAACACTGAAGCTTTCTTT,CSARAGAGNTEAFF
.,.,15,TRBV5-5,TRBJ2-3,TGTGCCAGCAGCCCCACATCTACAGGCACAGATACGCAGTATTTT,CASSPTSTGTDTQYF
.,.,12,TRBV2,TRBJ1-4,TGTGCCAGCAGAGGACCGGGCGAAAAACTGTTTTTT,CASRGPGEKLFF
many,.,13,TRBV7-9,TRBJ1-1,TGTGCCAGCAGCTTAGCGAGGAACACTGAAGCTTTCTTT,CASSLARNTEAFF
many,.,14,TRBV18,TRBJ2-2,TGTGCCAGCTCACCAATCGGGGCTTCCGGGGAGCTGTTTTTT,CASSPIGASGELFF
.,TRBD1,16,TRBV7-6,TRBJ1-2,TGTGCCAGCAGCTTGGGGGCGAGCGGGACAGGGGACGGCTACACCTTC,CASSLGASGTGDGYTF
.,.,12,TRBV20-1,TRBJ2-5,TGCAGTGCCGCAGGGAATCGAGAGACCCAGTACTTC,CSAAGNRETQYF
.,.,14,TRBV4-2,TRBJ1-2,TGTGCCAGCAGCCAAGATACACCAAACTATGGCTACACCTTC,CASSQDTPNYGYTF
.,.,12,TRBV5-4,TRBJ2-1,TGTGCCAGCAGCTTGTGGGATTCCGAGCAGTTCTTC,CASSLWDSEQFF
.,TRBD1,14,TRBV25-1,TRBJ1-4,TGTGCCAGCAGGGGGGACAGATCTAATGAAAAACTGTTTTTT,CASRGDRSNEKLFF
.,.,15,TRBV9,TRBJ1-2,TGTGCCAGCAGCGTATCGGGGGTCCCCGGCTATGGCTACACCTTC,CASSVSGVPGYGYTF
few,TRBD1,13,TRBV7-2,TRBJ1-1,TGTGCCAGCAGCTCCCCTGGACAGGTTGAAGCTTTCTTT,CASSSPGQVEAFF
.,.,15,TRBV29-1,TRBJ2-6,TGCAGCGTCGGGATTGTGAGCTCTGGGGCCAACGTCCTGACTTTC,CSVGIVSSGANVLTF
.,.,13,TRBV6-5,TRBJ2-5,TGTGCCAGCAGTTACTCGAACAGCGGGACCCAGTACTTC,CASSYSNSGTQYF
.,TRBD1,14,TRBV6-1,TRBJ1-1,TGTGCCAGGCTACAGGGGCTGGAGAGCACTGAAGCTTTCTTT,CARLQGLESTEAFF
.,TRBD1,15,TRBV7-8,TRBJ2-5,TGTGCCAGCAGCTTAACCAGGGGGCTCGGAGAGACCCAGTACTTC,CASSLTRGLGETQYF
.,TRBD1,13,TRBV29-1,TRBJ1-1,TGCAGCGTTGCAGGACAGGGAGGAACTGAAGCTTTCTTT,CSVAGQGGTEAFF
.,.,15,TRBV20-1,TRBJ2-2,TGCAGTGCTAGTCCGGGCACCGTAAACACCGGGGAGCTGTTTTTT,CSASPGTVNTGELFF
few,TRBD1,16,TRBV5-1,TRBJ2-1,TGCGCCAGCAGCAAGGGACAGGCGAGCTCCTACAATGAGCAGTTCTTC,CASSKGQASSYNEQFF
few,TRBD1,14,TRBV20-1,TRBJ2-7,TGCAGTGCCGGACGTCCCGGGACAGGGAACGAGCAGTACTTC,CSAGRPGTGNEQYF
.,.,17,TRBV28,TRBJ2-1,TGTGCCAGCCGTCGGAGGGGTCCGTCTGGGGCAGGTGATGAGCAGTTCTTC,CASRRRGPSGAGDEQFF
.,.,14,TRBV9,TRBJ2-3,TGTGCCAGCAGCGTAGGTGGTCAACGGGATACGCAGTATTTT,CASSVGGQRDTQYF
.,TRBD1,14,TRBV5-1,TRBJ2-3,TGCGCCAGCTCCGGGGACAGGGGCACAGATACGCAGTATTTT,CASSGDRGTDTQYF
.,.,13,TRBV7-9,TRBJ1-2,TGTGCCAGCAGCTTCGAGGCTGGCGGTGGCTACACCTTC,CASSFEAGGGYTF
.,.,13,TRBV10-1,TRBJ2-7,TGCGCCAGCAGTCCAGGGAACTCCTACGAGCAGTACTTC,CASSPGNSYEQYF